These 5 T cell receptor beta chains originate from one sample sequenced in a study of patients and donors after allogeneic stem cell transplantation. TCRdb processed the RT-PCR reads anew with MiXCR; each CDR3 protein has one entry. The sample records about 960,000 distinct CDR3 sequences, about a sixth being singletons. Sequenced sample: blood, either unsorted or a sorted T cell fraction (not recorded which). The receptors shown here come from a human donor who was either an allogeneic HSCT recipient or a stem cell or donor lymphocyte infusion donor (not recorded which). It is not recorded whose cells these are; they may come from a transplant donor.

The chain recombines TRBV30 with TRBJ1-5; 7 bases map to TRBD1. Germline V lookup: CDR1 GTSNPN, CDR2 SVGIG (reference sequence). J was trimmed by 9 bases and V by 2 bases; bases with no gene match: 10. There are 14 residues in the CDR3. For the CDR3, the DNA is TGTGCCTGGAGTCAGGGGGGGGGTGATTGGCCCCAGCATTTT. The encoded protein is CAWSQGGGDWPQHF.

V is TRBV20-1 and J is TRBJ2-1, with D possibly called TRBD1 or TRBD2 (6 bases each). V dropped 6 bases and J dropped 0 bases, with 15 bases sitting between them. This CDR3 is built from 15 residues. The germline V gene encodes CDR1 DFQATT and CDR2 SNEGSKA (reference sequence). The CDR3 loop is CSASEGGASYNEQFF. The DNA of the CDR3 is TGCAGTGCGAGTGAGGGGGGCGCCTCCTACAATGAGCAGTTCTTC.

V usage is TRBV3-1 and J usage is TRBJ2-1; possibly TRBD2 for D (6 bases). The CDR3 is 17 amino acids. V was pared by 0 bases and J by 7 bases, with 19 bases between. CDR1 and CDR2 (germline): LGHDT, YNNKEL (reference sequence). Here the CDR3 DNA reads TGTGCCAGCAGCCAAGACGCCGGAGGGCGGAAGAGGAATGAGCAGTTCTTC. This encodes CASSQDAGGRKRNEQFF.

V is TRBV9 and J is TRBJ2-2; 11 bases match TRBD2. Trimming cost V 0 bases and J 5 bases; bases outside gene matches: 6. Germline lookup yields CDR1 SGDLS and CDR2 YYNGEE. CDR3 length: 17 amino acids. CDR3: CASSVARRTSGTGELFF. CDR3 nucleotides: TGTGCCAGCAGCGTAGCCCGAAGGACTAGCGGGACCGGGGAGCTGTTTTTT.

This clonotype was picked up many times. CDR3 residues: CASSLVRLGTQYF. CDR3 nucleotide sequence: TGTGCCAGCAGTTTGGTCCGACTTGGGACCCAGTACTTC. The V gene is TRBV12-3 or TRBV12-4, the J gene TRBJ2-5, with unresolved D. The CDR3 extends over 13 amino acids. V was trimmed by 3 bases and J by 7 bases, leaving 12 bases between them.